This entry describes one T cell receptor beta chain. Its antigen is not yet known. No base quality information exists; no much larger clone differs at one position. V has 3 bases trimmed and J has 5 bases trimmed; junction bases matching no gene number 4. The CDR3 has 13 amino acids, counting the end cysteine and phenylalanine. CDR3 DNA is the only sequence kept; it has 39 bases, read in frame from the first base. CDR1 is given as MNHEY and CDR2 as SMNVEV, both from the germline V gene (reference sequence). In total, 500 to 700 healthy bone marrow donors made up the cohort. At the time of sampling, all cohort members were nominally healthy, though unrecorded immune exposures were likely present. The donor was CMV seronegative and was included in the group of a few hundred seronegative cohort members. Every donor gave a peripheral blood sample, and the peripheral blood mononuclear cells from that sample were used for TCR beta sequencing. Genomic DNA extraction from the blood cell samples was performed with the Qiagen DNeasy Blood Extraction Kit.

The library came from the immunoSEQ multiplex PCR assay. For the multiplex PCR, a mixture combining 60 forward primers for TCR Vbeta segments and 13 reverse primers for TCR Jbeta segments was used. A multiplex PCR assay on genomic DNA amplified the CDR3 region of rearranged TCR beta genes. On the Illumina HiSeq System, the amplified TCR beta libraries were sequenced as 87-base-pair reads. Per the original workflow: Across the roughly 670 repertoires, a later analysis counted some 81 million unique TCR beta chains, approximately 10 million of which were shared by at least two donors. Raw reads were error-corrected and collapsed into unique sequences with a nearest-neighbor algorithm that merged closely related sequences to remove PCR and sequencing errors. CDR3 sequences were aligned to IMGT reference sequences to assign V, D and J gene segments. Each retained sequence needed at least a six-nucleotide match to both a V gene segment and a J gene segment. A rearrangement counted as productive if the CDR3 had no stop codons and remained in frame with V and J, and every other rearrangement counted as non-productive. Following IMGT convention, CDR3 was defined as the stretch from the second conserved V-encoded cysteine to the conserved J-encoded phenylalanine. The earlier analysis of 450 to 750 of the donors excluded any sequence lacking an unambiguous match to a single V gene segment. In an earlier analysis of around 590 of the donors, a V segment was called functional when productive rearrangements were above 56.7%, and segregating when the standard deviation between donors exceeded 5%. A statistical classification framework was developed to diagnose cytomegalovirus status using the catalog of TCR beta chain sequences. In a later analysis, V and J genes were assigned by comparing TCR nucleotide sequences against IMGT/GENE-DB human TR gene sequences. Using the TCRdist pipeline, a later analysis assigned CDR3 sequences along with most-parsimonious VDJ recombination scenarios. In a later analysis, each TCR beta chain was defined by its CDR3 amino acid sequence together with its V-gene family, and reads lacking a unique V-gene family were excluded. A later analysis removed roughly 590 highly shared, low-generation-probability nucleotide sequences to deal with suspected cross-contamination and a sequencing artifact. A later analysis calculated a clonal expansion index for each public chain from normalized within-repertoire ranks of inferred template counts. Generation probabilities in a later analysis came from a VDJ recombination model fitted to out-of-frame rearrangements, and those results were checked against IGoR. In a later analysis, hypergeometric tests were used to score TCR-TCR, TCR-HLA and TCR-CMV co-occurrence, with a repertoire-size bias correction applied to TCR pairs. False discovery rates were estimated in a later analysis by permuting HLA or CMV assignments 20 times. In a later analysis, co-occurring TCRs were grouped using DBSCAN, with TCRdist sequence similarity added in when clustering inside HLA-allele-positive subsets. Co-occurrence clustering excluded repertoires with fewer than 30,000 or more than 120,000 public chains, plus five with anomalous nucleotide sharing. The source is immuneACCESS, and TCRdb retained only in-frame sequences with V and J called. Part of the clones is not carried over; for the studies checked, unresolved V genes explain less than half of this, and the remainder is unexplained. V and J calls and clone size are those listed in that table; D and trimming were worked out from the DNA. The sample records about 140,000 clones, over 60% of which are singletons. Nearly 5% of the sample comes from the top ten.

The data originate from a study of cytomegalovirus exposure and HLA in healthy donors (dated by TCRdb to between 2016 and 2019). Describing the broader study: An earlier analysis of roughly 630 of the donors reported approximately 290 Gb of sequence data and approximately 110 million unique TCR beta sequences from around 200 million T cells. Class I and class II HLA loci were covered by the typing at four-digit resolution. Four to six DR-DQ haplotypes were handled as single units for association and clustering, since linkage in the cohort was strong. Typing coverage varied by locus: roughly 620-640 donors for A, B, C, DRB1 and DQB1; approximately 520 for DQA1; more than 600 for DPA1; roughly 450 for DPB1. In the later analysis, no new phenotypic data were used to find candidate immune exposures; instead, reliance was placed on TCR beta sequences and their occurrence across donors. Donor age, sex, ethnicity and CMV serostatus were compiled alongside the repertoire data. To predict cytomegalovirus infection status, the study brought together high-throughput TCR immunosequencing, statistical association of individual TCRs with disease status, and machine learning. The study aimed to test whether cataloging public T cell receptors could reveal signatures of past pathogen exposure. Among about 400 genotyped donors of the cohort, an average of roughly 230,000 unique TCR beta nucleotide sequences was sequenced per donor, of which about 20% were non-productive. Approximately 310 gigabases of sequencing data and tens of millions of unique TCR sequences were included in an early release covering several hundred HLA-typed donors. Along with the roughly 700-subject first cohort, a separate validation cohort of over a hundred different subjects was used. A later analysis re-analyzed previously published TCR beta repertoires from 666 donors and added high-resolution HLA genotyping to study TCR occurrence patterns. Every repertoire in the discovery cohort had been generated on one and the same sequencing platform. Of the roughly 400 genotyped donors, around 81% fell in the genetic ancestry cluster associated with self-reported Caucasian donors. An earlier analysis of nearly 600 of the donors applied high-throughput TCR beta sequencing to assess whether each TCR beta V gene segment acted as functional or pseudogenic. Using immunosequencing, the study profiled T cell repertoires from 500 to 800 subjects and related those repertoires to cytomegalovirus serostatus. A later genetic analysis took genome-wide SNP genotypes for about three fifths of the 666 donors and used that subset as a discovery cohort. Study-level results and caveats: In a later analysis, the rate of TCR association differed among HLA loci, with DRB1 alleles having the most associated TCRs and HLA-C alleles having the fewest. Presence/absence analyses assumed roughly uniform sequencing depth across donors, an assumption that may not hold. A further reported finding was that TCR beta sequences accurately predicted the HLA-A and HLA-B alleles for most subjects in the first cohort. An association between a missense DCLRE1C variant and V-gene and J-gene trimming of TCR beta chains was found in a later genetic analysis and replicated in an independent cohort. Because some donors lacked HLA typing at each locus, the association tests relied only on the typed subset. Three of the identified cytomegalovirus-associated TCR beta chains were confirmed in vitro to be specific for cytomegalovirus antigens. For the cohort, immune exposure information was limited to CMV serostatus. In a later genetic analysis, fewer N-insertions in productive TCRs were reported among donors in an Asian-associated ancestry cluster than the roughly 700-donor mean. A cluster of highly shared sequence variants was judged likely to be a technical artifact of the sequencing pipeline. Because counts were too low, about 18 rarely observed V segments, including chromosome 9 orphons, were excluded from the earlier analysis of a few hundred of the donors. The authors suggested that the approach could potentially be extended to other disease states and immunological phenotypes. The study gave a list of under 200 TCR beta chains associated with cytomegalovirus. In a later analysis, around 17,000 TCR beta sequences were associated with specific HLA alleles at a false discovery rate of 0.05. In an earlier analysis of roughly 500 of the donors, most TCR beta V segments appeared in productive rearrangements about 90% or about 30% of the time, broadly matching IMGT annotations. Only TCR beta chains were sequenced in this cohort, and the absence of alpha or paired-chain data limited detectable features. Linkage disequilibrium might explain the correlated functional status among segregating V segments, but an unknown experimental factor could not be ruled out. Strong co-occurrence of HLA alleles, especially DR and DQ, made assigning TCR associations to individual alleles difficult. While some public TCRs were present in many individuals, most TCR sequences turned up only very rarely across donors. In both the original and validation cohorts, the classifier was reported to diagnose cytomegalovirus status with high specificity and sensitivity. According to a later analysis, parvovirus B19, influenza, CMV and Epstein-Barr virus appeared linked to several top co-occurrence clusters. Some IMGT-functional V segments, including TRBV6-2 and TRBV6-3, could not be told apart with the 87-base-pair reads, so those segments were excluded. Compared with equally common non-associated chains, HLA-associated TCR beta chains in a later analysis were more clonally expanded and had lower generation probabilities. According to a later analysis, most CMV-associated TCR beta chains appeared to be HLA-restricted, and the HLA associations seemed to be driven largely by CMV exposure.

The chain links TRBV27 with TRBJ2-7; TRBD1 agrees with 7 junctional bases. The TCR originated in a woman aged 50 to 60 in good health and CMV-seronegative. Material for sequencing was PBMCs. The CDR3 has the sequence CASSFDRDNEQYF. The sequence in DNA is TGTGCCAGCAGTTTTGACAGGGACAACGAGCAGTACTTC.